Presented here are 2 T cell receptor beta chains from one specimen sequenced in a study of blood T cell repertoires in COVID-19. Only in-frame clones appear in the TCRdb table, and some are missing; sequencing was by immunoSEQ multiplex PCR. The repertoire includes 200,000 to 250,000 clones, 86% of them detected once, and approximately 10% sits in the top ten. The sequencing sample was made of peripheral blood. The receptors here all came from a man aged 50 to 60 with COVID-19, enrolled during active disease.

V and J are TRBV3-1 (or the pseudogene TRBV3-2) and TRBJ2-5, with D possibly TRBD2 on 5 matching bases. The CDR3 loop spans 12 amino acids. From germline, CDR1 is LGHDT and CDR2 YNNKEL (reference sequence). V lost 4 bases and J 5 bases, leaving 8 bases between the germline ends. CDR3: CASSLSGETQYF. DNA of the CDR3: TGTGCCAGCAGCCTCTCGGGGGAGACCCAGTACTTC.

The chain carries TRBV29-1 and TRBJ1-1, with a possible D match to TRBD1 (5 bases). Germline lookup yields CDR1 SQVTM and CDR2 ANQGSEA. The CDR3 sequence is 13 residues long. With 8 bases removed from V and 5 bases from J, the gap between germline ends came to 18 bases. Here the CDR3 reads CSSRWQGSTEAFF. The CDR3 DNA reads TGCAGCTCACGGTGGCAGGGATCGACTGAAGCTTTCTTT.